A selection of T cell receptor beta chains follows, all from one sample in a study of blood T cell repertoires in COVID-19. Produced via immunoSEQ multiplex PCR; TCRdb's table is partial and in-frame only. The data contain some 350,000 clones, 89% of them singletons. Sequencing was done on a sample of peripheral blood. The receptors shown here come from a woman aged 25 to 39 with COVID-19, enrolled during active disease. The CDR3 runs from the conserved cysteine through the conserved F or W. The D gene is left open where the match is weak. The size field is filled for only some rows; it gives once, few, many or a size class.

j_gene: TRBJ2-5
len: 15
abundance: -
d_gene: TRBD1
v_gene: TRBV3-1/TRBV3-2
CDR3aa: CASSSGTGAQETQYF
CDR3nt: TGTGCCAGCAGCTCCGGGACAGGGGCACAAGAGACCCAGTACTTC

j_gene: TRBJ1-3
len: 13
abundance: -
d_gene: -
v_gene: TRBV13
CDR3aa: CASSLAEGNTIYF
CDR3nt: TGTGCCAGCAGCCTCGCGGAGGGAAACACCATATATTTT

j_gene: TRBJ1-5
len: 13
abundance: -
d_gene: -
v_gene: TRBV5-1
CDR3aa: CASSFTQNQPQHF
CDR3nt: TGCGCCAGCAGCTTTACACAGAATCAGCCCCAGCATTTT

j_gene: TRBJ2-7
len: 15
abundance: few
d_gene: TRBD2
v_gene: TRBV10-1
CDR3aa: CASSDIAGSSYEQYF
CDR3nt: TGCGCCAGCAGTGACATAGCGGGGAGCTCCTACGAGCAGTACTTC

j_gene: TRBJ2-5
len: 16
abundance: once
d_gene: -
v_gene: TRBV24-1
CDR3aa: CATSDRDDRLRETQYF
CDR3nt: TGTGCCACCAGTGATCGTGATGACAGGCTTCGAGAGACCCAGTACTTC

j_gene: TRBJ2-5
len: 15
abundance: -
d_gene: -
v_gene: TRBV6-2/TRBV6-3
CDR3aa: CASSYGAGDLETQYF
CDR3nt: TGTGCCAGCAGTTACGGGGCAGGGGATCTGGAGACCCAGTACTTC

j_gene: TRBJ1-2
len: 12
abundance: -
d_gene: -
v_gene: TRBV5-1
CDR3aa: CASSLYDSGYTF
CDR3nt: TGCGCCAGCAGCTTGTACGACAGTGGCTACACCTTC

j_gene: TRBJ2-3
len: 13
abundance: -
d_gene: -
v_gene: TRBV28
CDR3aa: CASWFSGTDTQYF
CDR3nt: TGTGCCAGCTGGTTTTCGGGGACAGATACGCAGTATTTT

j_gene: TRBJ1-1
len: 14
abundance: -
d_gene: -
v_gene: TRBV7-2
CDR3aa: CASSLDKSLTEAFF
CDR3nt: TGTGCCAGCAGCTTAGACAAGTCGCTCACTGAAGCTTTCTTT

j_gene: TRBJ2-3
len: 15
abundance: -
d_gene: -
v_gene: TRBV6-5
CDR3aa: CASSPDRSSTDTQYF
CDR3nt: TGTGCCAGCAGTCCCGACAGGTCCAGCACAGATACGCAGTATTTT

j_gene: TRBJ2-5
len: 17
abundance: -
d_gene: TRBD2
v_gene: TRBV13
CDR3aa: CASSTGTSGSIGETQYF
CDR3nt: TGTGCCAGCAGCACTGGGACTAGCGGGAGTATAGGGGAGACCCAGTACTTC

j_gene: TRBJ2-1
len: 11
abundance: -
d_gene: -
v_gene: TRBV6-5
CDR3aa: CASSWAGEQFF
CDR3nt: TGTGCCAGCAGTTGGGCGGGGGAGCAGTTCTTC

j_gene: TRBJ2-1
len: 16
abundance: -
d_gene: TRBD2
v_gene: TRBV18
CDR3aa: CASSPPSGAVHNEQFF
CDR3nt: TGTGCCAGCTCACCACCGAGCGGGGCGGTCCACAATGAGCAGTTCTTC

j_gene: TRBJ2-2
len: 15
abundance: -
d_gene: -
v_gene: TRBV11-2
CDR3aa: CASSGGATLRGELFF
CDR3nt: TGTGCCAGCAGCGGGGGGGCGACCCTCCGAGGGGAGCTGTTTTTT

j_gene: TRBJ1-1
len: 13
abundance: -
d_gene: TRBD1
v_gene: TRBV11-2
CDR3aa: CASSLSGQYEAFF
CDR3nt: TGTGCCAGCAGCTTATCGGGACAGTATGAAGCTTTCTTT

j_gene: TRBJ1-4
len: 14
abundance: -
d_gene: TRBD1
v_gene: TRBV4-1
CDR3aa: CASSQVRDSQKLFF
CDR3nt: TGCGCCAGCAGCCAAGTCAGGGACAGCCAAAAACTGTTTTTT

j_gene: TRBJ1-5
len: 12
abundance: -
d_gene: -
v_gene: TRBV11-2
CDR3aa: CASSLAGGPQHF
CDR3nt: TGTGCCAGCAGCTTAGCGGGAGGGCCCCAGCATTTT

j_gene: TRBJ1-2
len: 17
abundance: -
d_gene: TRBD1
v_gene: TRBV3-1/TRBV3-2
CDR3aa: CASSQDHRGQGGYGYTF
CDR3nt: TGTGCCAGCAGCCAAGATCACCGGGGACAGGGGGGTTATGGCTACACCTTC

j_gene: TRBJ1-4
len: 14
abundance: -
d_gene: TRBD1
v_gene: TRBV11-3
CDR3aa: CASSEDRGNEKLFF
CDR3nt: TGTGCCAGCAGCGAAGACAGGGGTAATGAAAAACTGTTTTTT

j_gene: TRBJ1-2
len: 13
abundance: -
d_gene: TRBD1
v_gene: TRBV18
CDR3aa: CASSNRDSYGYTF
CDR3nt: TGTGCCAGCTCCAACCGGGACAGTTATGGCTACACCTTC

j_gene: TRBJ2-2
len: 15
abundance: -
d_gene: TRBD2
v_gene: TRBV4-2
CDR3aa: CASSRGLGWTGELFF
CDR3nt: TGTGCCAGCAGCCGTGGACTAGGGTGGACCGGGGAGCTGTTTTTT

j_gene: TRBJ2-5
len: 13
abundance: once
d_gene: -
v_gene: TRBV7-7
CDR3aa: CASSLGSQETQYF
CDR3nt: TGTGCTAGCAGCTTAGGGAGCCAAGAGACCCAGTACTTC

j_gene: TRBJ2-5
len: 14
abundance: -
d_gene: TRBD1
v_gene: TRBV6-2/TRBV6-3
CDR3aa: CASSSNRGQETQYF
CDR3nt: TGTGCCAGCAGTTCTAACAGGGGCCAAGAGACCCAGTACTTC

j_gene: TRBJ2-1
len: 18
abundance: -
d_gene: -
v_gene: TRBV7-6
CDR3aa: CASSPGWGRNKGYNEQFF
CDR3nt: TGTGCCAGCAGCCCCGGTTGGGGGCGCAATAAGGGCTACAATGAGCAGTTCTTC

j_gene: TRBJ2-1
len: 16
abundance: -
d_gene: TRBD2
v_gene: TRBV5-6
CDR3aa: CASSSWGGITYNEQFF
CDR3nt: TGTGCCAGCAGCTCATGGGGGGGTATCACCTACAATGAGCAGTTCTTC

j_gene: TRBJ1-1
len: 16
abundance: -
d_gene: TRBD1
v_gene: TRBV7-9
CDR3aa: CASSLAGTGEDTEAFF
CDR3nt: TGTGCCAGCAGCTTAGCCGGGACAGGGGAGGACACTGAAGCTTTCTTT

j_gene: TRBJ1-1
len: 15
abundance: -
d_gene: -
v_gene: TRBV4-1
CDR3aa: CASSQDQGDGTEAFF
CDR3nt: TGCGCCAGCAGCCAAGATCAGGGTGACGGCACTGAAGCTTTCTTT

j_gene: TRBJ2-3
len: 17
abundance: -
d_gene: TRBD2
v_gene: TRBV30
CDR3aa: CARSIAGGLSSTDTQYF
CDR3nt: TGTGCCCGGTCTATTGCGGGAGGACTCTCTAGCACAGATACGCAGTATTTT

j_gene: TRBJ1-1
len: 13
abundance: -
d_gene: -
v_gene: TRBV5-1
CDR3aa: CASSFRDNREAFF
CDR3nt: TGCGCCAGCAGCTTCCGGGACAACCGTGAAGCTTTCTTT

j_gene: TRBJ1-2
len: 17
abundance: -
d_gene: -
v_gene: TRBV30
CDR3aa: CAWIPGPGAGANYGYTF
CDR3nt: TGTGCCTGGATCCCCGGCCCAGGGGCAGGGGCTAACTATGGCTACACCTTC

j_gene: TRBJ2-1
len: 16
abundance: -
d_gene: -
v_gene: TRBV4-1
CDR3aa: CASSQVGAYEDNEQFF
CDR3nt: TGCGCCAGCAGCCAAGTGGGAGCGTATGAGGACAATGAGCAGTTCTTC

j_gene: TRBJ1-2
len: 14
abundance: -
d_gene: -
v_gene: TRBV5-5
CDR3aa: CASSLSPLSPGYTF
CDR3nt: TGTGCCAGCAGCTTGTCCCCTCTGAGTCCTGGCTACACCTTC

j_gene: TRBJ1-2
len: 13
abundance: few
d_gene: -
v_gene: TRBV5-6
CDR3aa: CASSLSAVYGYTF
CDR3nt: TGTGCCAGCAGCTTGTCGGCGGTCTATGGCTACACCTTC

j_gene: TRBJ2-1
len: 15
abundance: -
d_gene: -
v_gene: TRBV15
CDR3aa: CATSRDGSPYNEQFF
CDR3nt: TGTGCCACCAGCAGAGACGGGAGTCCCTACAATGAGCAGTTCTTC

j_gene: TRBJ1-1
len: 15
abundance: once
d_gene: -
v_gene: TRBV11-2
CDR3aa: CASSLDLGLAGEAFF
CDR3nt: TGTGCCAGCAGCTTAGATCTTGGGCTAGCCGGTGAAGCTTTCTTT

j_gene: TRBJ1-1
len: 13
abundance: -
d_gene: -
v_gene: TRBV2
CDR3aa: CASSAARGAEAFF
CDR3nt: TGTGCCAGCAGTGCTGCACGGGGTGCTGAAGCTTTCTTT

j_gene: TRBJ2-1
len: 17
abundance: -
d_gene: TRBD2
v_gene: TRBV7-6
CDR3aa: CASSSPLAGDSYNEQFF
CDR3nt: TGTGCCAGCAGCTCCCCACTAGCGGGCGACTCCTACAATGAGCAGTTCTTC

j_gene: TRBJ2-3
len: 13
abundance: -
d_gene: -
v_gene: TRBV7-9
CDR3aa: CASSLEGTDTQYF
CDR3nt: TGTGCCAGCAGCTTAGAGGGGACAGATACGCAGTATTTT

j_gene: TRBJ1-5
len: 18
abundance: -
d_gene: -
v_gene: TRBV3-1/TRBV3-2
CDR3aa: CASSRIGHCFYSNQPQHF
CDR3nt: TGTGCCAGCAGCCGAATAGGACACTGTTTTTATAGCAATCAGCCCCAGCATTTT

j_gene: TRBJ2-1
len: 17
abundance: few
d_gene: -
v_gene: TRBV7-9
CDR3aa: CASSPNFRDKAYNEQFF
CDR3nt: TGTGCCAGCAGCCCGAACTTCCGGGACAAGGCCTACAATGAGCAGTTCTTC

j_gene: TRBJ2-5
len: 17
abundance: -
d_gene: TRBD1
v_gene: TRBV24-1
CDR3aa: CATSDLVGDRGKETQYF
CDR3nt: TGTGCCACCAGTGATTTGGTGGGGGACAGGGGGAAAGAGACCCAGTACTTC

j_gene: TRBJ1-3
len: 15
abundance: -
d_gene: -
v_gene: TRBV3-1/TRBV3-2
CDR3aa: CASSQGWSSGNTIYF
CDR3nt: TGTGCCAGCAGCCAAGGGTGGAGCTCTGGAAACACCATATATTTT

j_gene: TRBJ2-3
len: 12
abundance: -
d_gene: -
v_gene: TRBV19
CDR3aa: CASSIATDTQYF
CDR3nt: TGTGCCAGTAGTATAGCTACAGATACGCAGTATTTT

j_gene: TRBJ2-5
len: 13
abundance: -
d_gene: -
v_gene: TRBV7-9
CDR3aa: CASSPSQPETQYF
CDR3nt: TGTGCCAGCAGCCCTAGCCAACCGGAGACCCAGTACTTC

j_gene: TRBJ2-2
len: 14
abundance: -
d_gene: TRBD1
v_gene: TRBV10-2
CDR3aa: CASSEQGATGELFF
CDR3nt: TGCGCCAGCAGTGAGCAGGGGGCGACCGGGGAGCTGTTTTTT

j_gene: TRBJ1-6
len: 14
abundance: -
d_gene: -
v_gene: TRBV28
CDR3aa: CASSPDKYNSPLHF
CDR3nt: TGTGCCAGCAGTCCCGACAAATATAATTCACCCCTCCACTTT

j_gene: TRBJ2-5
len: 15
abundance: once
d_gene: TRBD1
v_gene: TRBV7-7
CDR3aa: CASSRRDSWTETQYF
CDR3nt: TGTGCTAGCAGTCGCCGGGACAGCTGGACAGAGACCCAGTACTTC